Listed below are T cell receptor beta chains from one sample, sequenced in a study of a mutant IDH1 vaccine in newly diagnosed glioma. The antigens of these receptors remain unknown. The data were produced by immunoSEQ multiplex PCR, yet TCRdb's version contains in-frame clones alone and is incomplete. The top ten hold approximately 13% of the sample, which has about 20,000 clones, approximately 78% seen once. The starting material was PBMCs, obtained from a glioma patient whose treatment included an IDH1 peptide vaccine. These receptor sequences come from a young man with glioma. CDR3s include the opening cysteine and the closing phenylalanine or tryptophan. Each record gives: J gene, V gene, D gene, clone size, CDR3 protein, CDR3 DNA. The D gene is left open where the match is weak. Clone size appears in some rows only: once, few, many, or a class for an expanded clone.

TRBJ2-5,TRBV6-5,TRBD1,NA,CASRDRGGTQYF,TGTGCCAGCAGGGACAGGGGAGGGACCCAGTACTTC
TRBJ1-5,TRBV19,NA,NA,CASSIRGTAPQPQHF,TGTGCCAGTAGTATTCGCGGAACCGCCCCTCAGCCCCAGCATTTT
TRBJ2-2,TRBV2,NA,NA,CASSAQRVDTGELFF,TGTGCCAGCAGTGCGCAGAGGGTGGACACCGGGGAGCTGTTTTTT
TRBJ2-7,TRBV6-1,NA,NA,CASSSLQGPYEQYF,TGTGCCAGCAGTAGTTTACAGGGCCCCTACGAGCAGTACTTC
TRBJ1-5,TRBV14,TRBD1,NA,CASSLGQGGQPQHF,TGTGCCAGCAGCCTGGGACAGGGCGGGCAGCCCCAGCATTTT
TRBJ2-5,TRBV7-6,NA,NA,CASSSPPGGYQETQYF,TGTGCCAGCAGCTCTCCTCCGGGCGGGTACCAAGAGACCCAGTACTTC
TRBJ2-5,TRBV6-6,TRBD1,once,CASSPDRGKETQYF,TGTGCCAGCAGCCCCGACAGGGGGAAAGAGACCCAGTACTTC
TRBJ1-1,TRBV27,NA,NA,CASSLSQQGPNTEAFF,TGTGCCAGCAGTTTGTCCCAACAGGGACCGAACACTGAAGCTTTCTTT
TRBJ1-2,TRBV29-1,TRBD1,NA,CSVARGLGYTF,TGCAGCGTGGCCAGGGGGCTTGGCTACACCTTC
TRBJ1-1,TRBV5-1,TRBD1,NA,CASSLDRATEAFF,TGCGCCAGCAGCCTGGACAGGGCCACTGAAGCTTTCTTT
TRBJ2-7,TRBV5-1,NA,NA,CASSSTGVGLEQYF,TGCGCCAGCAGCTCAACTGGGGTAGGGCTCGAGCAGTACTTC
TRBJ1-1,TRBV11-2,NA,NA,CASSLTRGTEAFF,TGTGCCAGCAGCCTGACCCGAGGGACTGAAGCTTTCTTT
TRBJ2-7,TRBV2,TRBD2,NA,CASSEIGTSFDEQYF,TGTGCCAGCAGTGAAATTGGGACTAGCTTTGACGAGCAGTACTTC
TRBJ2-7,TRBV9,TRBD1,once,CASSATGTGAYEQYF,TGTGCCAGCAGCGCCACCGGGACAGGGGCTTACGAGCAGTACTTC
TRBJ2-7,TRBV27,TRBD2,NA,CASSSHYAGVVEQYF,TGTGCCAGCAGTTCACACTATGCGGGAGTTGTCGAGCAGTACTTC